Sequencing of this TCR beta chain was carried out in a study of cytomegalovirus exposure and HLA in healthy donors. Looking at the study overall: In a previous analysis, 100 million to 140 million unique TCR beta sequences were found from 150 million to 200 million T cells. Ancestry clustering placed 70% to 90% of several hundred genotyped donors in the Caucasian-associated cluster.

The germline CDR1 and CDR2 sequences are KGHSH and LQKENI. The CDR3 consists of 14 residues. The V and J ends lost 2 bases and 2 bases respectively, with 9 bases between them. This clone has a single count. Antigen unknown. The PCR was carried out with 60 Vbeta primers and 13 Jbeta primers. In the source study's methods: An analysis that came later counted 80 million or so unique TCR beta chains, approximately 11 million shared. TCRdb's table, derived via immunoSEQ multiplex PCR, lists solely in-frame clones and lacks some. That table furnishes V, J and clone size, whereas the DNA furnished D and trimming. The sample contains approximately 88,000 clones, around 81% of which appear only once. Broader study findings: The investigators catalogued 160 or so TCR beta chains as cytomegalovirus-associated.

The rearrangement uses TRBV18 and TRBJ1-2, with TRBD1 as a possible D gene (5 bases). This TCR came from a man between 18 and 35 years old in good health and CMV-seronegative. The material sequenced was PBMCs. The CDR3 DNA sequence: TGTGCCAGCTCACCAAGCGCAGGGAACTATGGCTACACCTTC. This gives the protein CASSPSAGNYGYTF.